This is a list of T cell receptor beta chains from one sample in a study of blood T cells in healthy people across ages. TCRdb itself ran the 5' RACE reads through MiXCR, one entry per CDR3 protein. The sample has about 730,000 distinct CDR3 sequences; more than 40% are singletons. Sequencing input: blood. These receptors originate from a woman between 55 and 75 years old in good health. The CDR3 runs from the conserved cysteine through the conserved F or W. The D gene is left open where the match is weak. Size values are once, few and many counts, or a class for expanded clones, and some rows have none.

15 | TRBD1 | TRBJ2-7 | NA | TRBV12-3/TRBV12-4 | CASSVTGTEIYEQYF | TGTGCCAGCAGTGTCACCGGGACAGAGATTTACGAGCAGTACTTC
13 | NA | TRBJ1-2 | NA | TRBV24-1 | CATPIRQSYGYTF | TGTGCCACCCCGATCCGGCAGTCCTATGGCTACACCTTC
10 | NA | TRBJ2-7 | many | TRBV20-1 | CSVGEYEQYF | TGCAGTGTAGGGGAGTACGAGCAGTACTTC
14 | NA | TRBJ2-5 | NA | TRBV12-3/TRBV12-4 | CASSFKQEEETQYF | TGTGCCAGCAGTTTCAAGCAGGAGGAAGAGACCCAGTACTTC
15 | NA | TRBJ1-3 | NA | TRBV12-3/TRBV12-4 | CASSFAGSPGNTIYF | TGTGCCAGCAGTTTCGCAGGGTCTCCTGGAAACACCATATATTTT
14 | NA | TRBJ2-7 | NA | TRBV5-6 | CASSYRRSSYEQYF | TGTGCCAGCAGCTATAGACGGTCCTCCTACGAGCAGTACTTC
16 | TRBD1 | TRBJ2-6 | few | TRBV6-2/TRBV6-3 | CASSYPRGLGASVLTF | TGTGCCAGCAGTTACCCTAGGGGGCTTGGGGCCAGCGTCCTGACTTTC
17 | NA | TRBJ2-1 | NA | TRBV7-6 | CASSTTRGRGSYNEQFF | TGTGCCAGCAGCACGACAAGGGGGAGGGGTTCCTACAATGAGCAGTTCTTC
18 | TRBD2 | TRBJ2-1 | once | TRBV12-3/TRBV12-4 | CASSSHGTSGSGGNEQFF | TGTGCCAGCAGTTCCCACGGGACTAGCGGGTCAGGGGGCAATGAGCAGTTCTTC
14 | TRBD1 | TRBJ2-7 | NA | TRBV12-3/TRBV12-4 | CASSFGQVAYEQYF | TGTGCCAGCAGCTTTGGACAGGTAGCCTACGAGCAGTACTTC
14 | NA | TRBJ2-3 | NA | TRBV14 | CASSQVPGEDTQYF | TGTGCCAGCAGCCAAGTTCCCGGGGAAGATACGCAGTATTTT
18 | TRBD2 | TRBJ2-1 | few | TRBV20-1 | CSARGLAGSSSSYNEQFF | TGCAGTGCCCGAGGACTAGCGGGATCCTCCAGCTCCTACAATGAGCAGTTCTTC
14 | NA | TRBJ2-5 | few | TRBV20-1 | CSAGPRSVRETQYF | TGCAGTGCTGGACCAAGGAGCGTCAGGGAGACCCAGTACTTC
12 | NA | TRBJ2-7 | NA | TRBV20-1 | CSATPRAGTQYF | TGCAGTGCTACCCCACGGGCAGGAACCCAGTACTTC
13 | NA | TRBJ1-5 | NA | TRBV3-1 | CASSQDIGQPQHF | TGTGCCAGCAGCCAAGATATTGGTCAGCCCCAGCATTTT
18 | TRBD2 | TRBJ2-5 | NA | TRBV18 | CASSPQEVLAGPQETQYF | TGTGCCAGCTCACCACAAGAAGTACTAGCGGGACCCCAAGAGACCCAGTACTTC
14 | NA | TRBJ2-5 | NA | TRBV20-1 | CSASYGPRGDEQYF | TGCAGTGCTAGTTATGGGCCCAGAGGGGATGAGCAGTACTTC
16 | NA | TRBJ1-4 | NA | TRBV27 | CASSSDAGRINEKLFF | TGTGCCAGCAGTTCAGACGCAGGGCGTATTAATGAAAAACTGTTTTTT
16 | NA | TRBJ2-7 | many | TRBV5-1 | CASSLGGATSAYEQYF | TGCGCCAGCAGCTTGGGTGGGGCCACATCCGCCTACGAGCAGTACTTC
14 | NA | TRBJ1-2 | many | TRBV7-2 | CASSQSDRFYGYTF | TGTGCCAGCAGCCAATCGGACAGATTCTATGGCTACACCTTC
13 | NA | TRBJ2-1 | NA | TRBV27 | CASRGANRETQFF | TGCGCCAGCAGGGGGGCCAACCGAGAGACCCAGTTCTTC
15 | TRBD2 | TRBJ2-3 | NA | TRBV11-2 | CASGGVAGVTDTQYF | TGTGCCAGCGGGGGTGTAGCGGGAGTAACAGATACGCAGTATTTT
15 | TRBD1 | TRBJ1-4 | few | TRBV7-2 | CASSLAAGGNEKLFF | TGTGCCAGCAGCTTAGCGGCAGGGGGTAATGAAAAACTGTTTTTT
14 | NA | TRBJ2-3 | NA | TRBV12-3/TRBV12-4 | CASRPAQGPDTQYF | TGTGCCAGCAGGCCGGCACAGGGTCCCGATACGCAGTATTTT
13 | NA | TRBJ1-1 | NA | TRBV20-1 | CSARRQLNTEAFF | TGCAGTGCTAGGAGACAACTGAACACTGAAGCTTTCTTT
15 | TRBD1 | TRBJ1-5 | few | TRBV27 | CASRQGWAGNQPQHF | TGTGCCAGCAGACAGGGGTGGGCGGGCAATCAGCCCCAGCATTTT
16 | NA | TRBJ2-2 | NA | TRBV7-3 | CASSLSGRVETGELFF | TGTGCCAGCAGCTTAAGCGGCAGGGTTGAGACCGGGGAGCTGTTTTTT
17 | TRBD2 | TRBJ2-7 | few | TRBV6-2/TRBV6-3 | CASRRTSGKSSYNEQYF | TGTGCCAGCAGGCGGACTAGCGGGAAGAGCTCCTACAATGAGCAGTACTTC
14 | NA | TRBJ2-7 | few | TRBV18 | CASSPQGNTYEQYF | TGTGCCAGCTCACCACAGGGAAACACCTACGAGCAGTACTTC
15 | NA | TRBJ2-7 | NA | TRBV7-8 | CASSSDSPYSYEQYF | TGTGCCAGCAGCTCAGACAGCCCTTACTCCTACGAGCAGTACTTC
16 | NA | TRBJ2-6 | NA | TRBV20-1 | CSARDHGGTGTNVLTF | TGCAGTGCTAGAGATCACGGCGGGACTGGGACCAACGTCCTGACTTTC
15 | NA | TRBJ2-4 | NA | TRBV5-6 | CASSTARRERNIQYF | TGTGCCAGCAGTACCGCGAGGAGGGAAAGAAACATTCAGTACTTC
17 | TRBD2 | TRBJ2-1 | few | TRBV5-1 | CASSLPETSGGLDEQFF | TGCGCCAGCAGCTTGCCGGAAACTAGCGGGGGGTTAGATGAGCAGTTCTTC
16 | NA | TRBJ1-2 | NA | TRBV7-9 | CASSFTFGDSNYGYTF | TGTGCCAGCAGCTTCACGTTCGGGGATTCTAACTATGGCTACACCTTC
15 | TRBD2 | TRBJ2-5 | NA | TRBV12-3/TRBV12-4 | CASSLGGGFLSTQYF | TGTGCCAGCAGTTTAGGGGGAGGGTTCCTTTCGACCCAGTACTTC
13 | NA | TRBJ2-7 | NA | TRBV28 | CASSTGDLYEQYF | TGTGCCAGCAGTACAGGAGATTTATACGAGCAGTACTTC
15 | NA | TRBJ2-7 | few | TRBV20-1 | CSAWAKRSPSHEQYF | TGCAGTGCTTGGGCGAAGCGGTCGCCGTCCCACGAGCAGTACTTC
14 | NA | TRBJ2-3 | many | TRBV10-3 | CAITSGGGADTQYF | TGTGCCATCACCAGTGGAGGGGGGGCAGATACGCAGTATTTT
15 | TRBD1 | TRBJ2-5 | once | TRBV5-1 | CASSSGTGGRETRYF | TGCGCCAGCAGCTCCGGGACAGGGGGCCGCGAGACCCGGTACTTC
14 | TRBD1 | TRBJ1-2 | few | TRBV19 | CASSIADREYGYTF | TGTGCCAGTAGTATCGCGGACAGGGAGTATGGCTACACCTTC
14 | NA | TRBJ1-4 | few | TRBV12-3/TRBV12-4 | CASSPGGVGEKLFF | TGTGCCAGCAGCCCCGGGGGGGTAGGAGAAAAACTGTTTTTT
14 | NA | TRBJ2-7 | NA | TRBV5-1 | CASSLVGEQTEQYF | TGCGCCAGCAGCTTGGTTGGGGAACAGACCGAGCAGTACTTC
14 | TRBD2 | TRBJ2-7 | few | TRBV7-7 | CASSPRGGGHEQYF | TGTGCTAGCAGCCCGCGCGGCGGGGGTCACGAGCAGTACTTC
15 | NA | TRBJ2-7 | NA | TRBV5-1 | CASSPGGQTIYEQYF | TGCGCCAGCAGCCCCGGGGGGCAGACCATCTACGAGCAGTACTTC
14 | TRBD2 | TRBJ2-7 | NA | TRBV5-1 | CASSLAAGATEQYF | TGCGCCAGCAGCTTAGCCGCGGGAGCCACCGAGCAGTACTTC
13 | NA | TRBJ2-7 | NA | TRBV19 | CASSPSRGNEQYF | TGTGCCAGCTCCCCCAGCAGGGGCAATGAGCAGTACTTC
13 | NA | TRBJ1-2 | once | TRBV28 | CASSPTDTYGYTF | TGTGCCAGCAGTCCCACCGACACGTATGGCTACACCTTC
12 | NA | TRBJ2-6 | many | TRBV29-1 | CSVTHGANVLTF | TGCAGCGTAACCCATGGGGCCAACGTCCTGACTTTC
15 | NA | TRBJ2-5 | many | TRBV9 | CASSATSGTEETQYF | TGTGCCAGCAGCGCAACCTCCGGGACGGAAGAGACCCAGTACTTC
15 | NA | TRBJ2-5 | NA | TRBV15 | CATSRLGLPQETQYF | TGTGCCACCAGCAGATTGGGACTGCCCCAAGAGACCCAGTACTTC
14 | NA | TRBJ2-3 | NA | TRBV29-1 | CSGINLGALDTQYF | TGCAGCGGAATAAACCTAGGGGCCCTAGATACGCAGTATTTT
14 | NA | TRBJ2-2 | NA | TRBV27 | CASSLRQNTGELFF | TGTGCCAGCAGTTTACGGCAAAACACCGGGGAGCTGTTTTTT